The next 5 T cell receptor beta chains were all read from a single sample in a study of Graves' ophthalmopathy and Graves' hyperthyroidism. Amplification targeted the TCR beta CDR3 regions, with RNA transcripts as the source material. The first round was an RT-PCR with HTBI primers, and the second round was a multiplex PCR. A single record per CDR3 protein comes from TCRdb applying MiXCR to the multiplex PCR reads. The profile shows under 400,000 distinct CDR3 sequences, about a sixth of them singletons. The sample taken for sequencing was peripheral blood. The receptor source for this set is an adult man with Graves' ophthalmopathy.

This clonotype was recorded many times. This sequence joins TRBV7-2 and TRBJ2-4, with 7 bases lining up with TRBD1. V lost 1 base to trimming and J lost 4 bases; unmatched junction nucleotides: 4. Germline V gives CDR1 SGHTA, CDR2 FQGNSA. This CDR3 is built from 15 residues. The CDR3 reads CASSLVAQGKNIQYF. CDR3 DNA: TGTGCCAGCAGCTTAGTGGCACAGGGGAAAAACATTCAGTACTTC. Filled out from reference TRBV7-2 and TRBJ2-4, the complete variable domain reads GAGVSQSPSNKVTEKGKDVELRCDPISGHTALYWYRQSLGQGLEFLIYFQGNSAPDKSGLPSDRFSAERTGGSVSTLTIQRTQQEDSAVYLCASSLVAQGKNIQYFGAGTRLSVL.

This clonotype was recorded at least ten times. This chain links TRBV12-3 or TRBV12-4 with TRBJ2-7; a weak D match, TRBD1 (5 bases). Trimming cost V 3 bases and J 3 bases, with 9 bases left between them. This CDR3 has 13 residues. CDR3 residues: CASSFYRNYEQYF. CDR3 bases: TGTGCCAGCAGTTTTTACAGGAACTACGAGCAGTACTTC.

This clonotype was detected many times. The chain has TRBV7-2 and TRBJ2-7; TRBD2 matches 14 bases. Trimming took 3 bases from V and 5 from J; bases not matched to a gene: 0. The CDR3 has 14 residues. Germline V gene sequence: CDR1 SGHTA, CDR2 FQGNSA. The CDR3 is CASSLGLAGDEQYF. CDR3 bases: TGTGCCAGCAGCTTGGGACTAGCGGGAGACGAGCAGTACTTC.

This clonotype appeared many times. This rearrangement joins TRBV27 to TRBJ1-5; 8 bases are a match to TRBD1. V shed 2 bases, J shed 1 base, and the junction held 7 bases outside the gene matches. The CDR3 spans 17 residues. Germline CDR1 is MNHEY and CDR2 is SMNVEV (reference sequence). The CDR3 bases are TGTGCCAGCAGTTTAAGGGCAGGGGGCCTCAGCAATCAGCCCCAGCATTTT. As protein: CASSLRAGGLSNQPQHF.

This clonotype has at least ten counts. This chain connects TRBV5-1 to TRBJ1-2, with D possibly TRBD1 on 5 matching bases. Trimming shortened V by 4 bases and J by 4 bases, and 11 bases separated the two germline ends. The CDR3 sequence is 13 residues long. CDR1 and CDR2 (germline): SGHRS, YFSETQ. CDR3 nucleotides: TGCGCCAGCAGCCAACGGGACGGCTATGGCTACACCTTC. Its protein is CASSQRDGYGYTF.